This is a list of T cell receptor beta chains from one sample in a study of T cells after yellow fever vaccination. TCRdb processed the 5' RACE reads anew with MiXCR; each CDR3 protein has one entry. The table shows roughly 100,000 distinct CDR3 sequences, with over 8% occurring only once. Sample: CD8+ T cells not binding an NS4B(214-222) dextramer, sorted from PBMCs, taken around 16 days after the first yellow fever vaccination. Source of these receptors: a man aged 18 to 30 who received the YFV17D yellow fever vaccine. The CDR3 runs from the conserved cysteine through the conserved F or W. Fields, in order: clone size, J gene, V gene, D gene, CDR3 DNA, CDR3 protein. D genes are given only for firm matches. The size of a clone is reported for some rows only, either as once, few or many, or as a class for expanded clones.

few TRBJ1-1 TRBV27 . TGTGCCAGCAGTTTATCCCCCTACGCAAACACTGAAGCTTTCTTT CASSLSPYANTEAFF
. TRBJ2-1 TRBV6-2/TRBV6-3 TRBD2 TGTGCCAGCACCCGACTAGCGGGGGGGAAGGAGCAGTTCTTC CASTRLAGGKEQFF
. TRBJ2-1 TRBV11-2 TRBD1 TGTGCCAGCGGCATCGGGACAGGCAATGAGCAGTTCTTC CASGIGTGNEQFF
few TRBJ2-7 TRBV29-1 . TGCAGCGTTGGAGGGGCCTACGAGCAGTACTTC CSVGGAYEQYF
few TRBJ2-5 TRBV20-1 . TGCAGTGCTAGAGATTGGGTAGGCATGACGATCCAAGAGACCCAGTACTTC CSARDWVGMTIQETQYF
few TRBJ2-6 TRBV12-3/TRBV12-4 . TGTGCCAGCAGTTTTACAGGGCCCCTCTCTGGGGCCAACGTCCTGACTTTC CASSFTGPLSGANVLTF
. TRBJ2-1 TRBV5-1 TRBD1 TGCGCCAGCAGCTTGGGGAACAGGGGGGTCGGCAATGAGCAGTTCTTC CASSLGNRGVGNEQFF
many TRBJ1-2 TRBV27 . TGTGCCAGCAGTGTAACCCCGGCAGGGACCTATGGCTACACCTTC CASSVTPAGTYGYTF
few TRBJ1-1 TRBV6-5 . TGTGCCAGCAGTTACGTCAGGATGAACACTGAAGCTTTCTTT CASSYVRMNTEAFF
. TRBJ2-5 TRBV21-1 . TGTGCCAGCAGCATCTTACTGTTGGGACAAGAGACCCAGTACTTC CASSILLLGQETQYF
few TRBJ2-1 TRBV5-1 . TGCGCCAGCAGCAGTTCGGGTGGCTTGGGGGTCAATGAGCAGTTCTTC CASSSSGGLGVNEQFF
few TRBJ2-5 TRBV24-1 . TGTGCCACCGCATACGGACAAGAACGCCAAGAGACCCAGTACTTC CATAYGQERQETQYF
few TRBJ1-2 TRBV29-1 . TGCAGCATCAGTACAGGGAGAGCCCCGGATGGCTACACCTTC CSISTGRAPDGYTF
. TRBJ2-3 TRBV11-3 . TGTGCCAGCAGCCCCGAAGGGGCAGCAGATACGCAGTATTTT CASSPEGAADTQYF
few TRBJ1-2 TRBV29-1 . TGCAGCGCCCGGGACAACGTTCCGGGCTACACCTTC CSARDNVPGYTF
few TRBJ1-2 TRBV10-3 . TGTGCCATCAGTGAGGTAGGGGACTATGGCTACACCTTC CAISEVGDYGYTF
few TRBJ1-2 TRBV3-1 . TGTGCCAGCAGCCCAGCCGGGACATTAACTCTCTATGGCTACACCTTC CASSPAGTLTLYGYTF
few TRBJ2-3 TRBV6-2/TRBV6-3 TRBD2 TGTGCCAGCAGTTCACAGCGGGGGGCCCCAGATACGCAGTATTTT CASSSQRGAPDTQYF
few TRBJ2-2 TRBV29-1 . TGCAGCGTTCACGGGGGCACCGGGGAGCTGTTTTTT CSVHGGTGELFF
. TRBJ1-1 TRBV5-5 . TGTGCCAGCAGCTTGGTCCCGGGAACCATGAACACTGAAGCTTTCTTT CASSLVPGTMNTEAFF
. TRBJ2-5 TRBV7-9 TRBD2 TGTGCCAGCAGCTCTGACCCCACTAGCGGGGGAGAGACCCAGTACTTC CASSSDPTSGGETQYF
many TRBJ1-1 TRBV12-3/TRBV12-4 . TGTGCCAGCAGTTTAGAAGGGTTAAACACTGAAGCTTTCTTT CASSLEGLNTEAFF
. TRBJ1-1 TRBV5-1 . TGCGCCAGCAGCTTGAAGACCGTGGGGGACACTGAAGCTTTCTTT CASSLKTVGDTEAFF
many TRBJ2-7 TRBV27 . TGTGCCAGCAGGTTGGGCCCTCCTCAGCTCTACGAGCAGTACTTC CASRLGPPQLYEQYF
. TRBJ2-7 TRBV20-1 TRBD2 TGCAGTGCTGTGGGGGTTAGCGGGGGGTTGGTCTACGAGCAGTACTTC CSAVGVSGGLVYEQYF
. TRBJ2-5 TRBV6-2/TRBV6-3 . TGTGCCAGCAGTTACTCGGCACCCCAAGAGACCCAGTACTTC CASSYSAPQETQYF
once TRBJ2-2 TRBV19 . TGTGCCAGTAGGGGGGTCTACGGCGGGGAGCTGTTTTTT CASRGVYGGELFF
. TRBJ1-1 TRBV7-9 . TGTGCCAGCAGCTTCGGGGGCGGTGTTAACACTGAAGCTTTCTTT CASSFGGGVNTEAFF
few TRBJ2-4 TRBV7-9 . TGTGCCAGCAGCTTAGTCCTACACGGAGCCAAAAACATTCAGTACTTC CASSLVLHGAKNIQYF
. TRBJ2-3 TRBV7-2 . TGTGCCAGCAGCCCCGAAGGGATGCAGGGCCCCACAGATACGCAGTATTTT CASSPEGMQGPTDTQYF
many TRBJ1-2 TRBV10-1 . TGCGCCAGCAGTGAGTCGAGAGGGCTGGGATTCTATGGCTACACCTTC CASSESRGLGFYGYTF
. TRBJ2-7 TRBV6-1 TRBD2 TGTGCCAGCAGTGTGAGGGAGGGGTCCTACGAGCAGTACTTC CASSVREGSYEQYF
. TRBJ2-4 TRBV5-1 . TGCGCCAGCACCTTGGGGCAGCTTACCAATCTAGCCAAAAACATTCAGTACTTC CASTLGQLTNLAKNIQYF
few TRBJ2-1 TRBV12-3/TRBV12-4 TRBD1 TGTGCCAGCAGGGGACAGGTCTACAATGAGCAGTTCTTC CASRGQVYNEQFF
. TRBJ1-1 TRBV5-1 TRBD1 TGCGCCAGCACCCCCGCCACGACAGGGTGGACTGAAGCTTTCTTT CASTPATTGWTEAFF